What follows are 17 T cell receptor beta chains derived from one specimen sequenced in a study of shared clonotypes between healthy human individuals. Using immunoSEQ multiplex PCR, the repertoire was profiled, and TCRdb retains in-frame clones only, with some absent. Among about 2.1 million clones listed, just over 90% were seen once. CD8 cells regarded as naive lacked CD45RO, were positively chosen for CCR7, and omitted terminally differentiated effector memory CD45RA+ cells. The sequencing input was naive CD8+ T cells from PBMCs. The receptors originated from a young man in good health. Some clones in this sample may be carry-over from other donors' samples.

The CDR3 DNA reads as TGTGCCATCGCCGAACCCGGCGGGGATACGCAGTATTTT. Translation: CAIAEPGGDTQYF. The chain joins TRBV10-3 to TRBJ2-3; D possibly corresponds to TRBD2 (5 bases). V gave up 8 bases and J gave up 6 bases, with 15 bases separating them. CDR1 is ENHRY, CDR2 SYGVKD, per germline. This CDR3 is built from 13 residues.

The chain combines TRBV29-1 with TRBJ1-1, with 8 bases that match TRBD1. The trim removed 6 bases at V and 1 base at J, leaving 4 bases unmatched. The CDR3 contains 13 residues. From germline, CDR1 is SQVTM and CDR2 ANQGSEA. The CDR3 region has the DNA TGCAGCGTGCGAGACAGGGGGAACACTGAAGCTTTCTTT. This encodes CSVRDRGNTEAFF. Full variable domain (rest looked up from reference TRBV29-1 and TRBJ1-1): SAVISQKPSRDICQRGTSLTIQCQVDSQVTMMFWYRQQPGQSLTLIATANQGSEATYESGFVIDKFPISRPNLTFSTLTVSNMSPEDSSIYLCSVRDRGNTEAFFGQGTRLTVV.

The chain links TRBV4-3 to TRBJ2-7, with TRBD2 matching 9 bases. V lost 3 bases and J lost 2; bases outside the gene matches: 8. Germline V gives CDR1 LGHNA, CDR2 YSLEER. The CDR3 contains 16 residues. The CDR3 DNA reads as TGCGCCAGCAGCCACGGATTAGCGGGAGAGGCCTACGAGCAGTACTTC. This encodes CASSHGLAGEAYEQYF.

The genes are TRBV11-2 and TRBJ2-1, with 10 nucleotides matching TRBD1. This CDR3 contains 15 residues. The V and J ends lost 6 bases and 5 bases, in that order; junction bases with no gene match: 7. The germline V gene has CDR1 SGHAT and CDR2 FQNNGV. CDR3 nucleotides: TGTGCCAGCAGGACCGGACAGGGGGGTAACAATGAGCAGTTCTTC. Residues: CASRTGQGGNNEQFF.

This clone was seen once. The J gene is TRBJ2-5, the V gene TRBV29-1; D could derive from TRBD1 or TRBD2 (5 bases each). The J call is in doubt because the DNA end fits TRBJ2-7 better. The CDR3 runs 14 residues. Germline V gene lookup returns CDR1 SQVTM and CDR2 ANQGSEA. CDR3 sequence: CSVERPGSSYEQYF. The CDR3 DNA follows: TGCAGCGTTGAGCGCCCAGGGAGTTCCTACGAGCAGTACTTC.

The rearrangement uses TRBV7-9 and TRBJ2-7; 13 bases are shared with TRBD2. Looked up from germline, CDR1 is SEHNR and CDR2 is FQNEAQ (reference sequence). V lost 4 bases and J lost 4; bases outside the gene matches: 10. The CDR3 sequence is 17 residues long. CDR3 DNA sequence: TGTGCCAGCAGCTCCCCGGAACCGGGACTAGCGGGATACGAGCAGTACTTC. Translating gives CASSSPEPGLAGYEQYF.

The chain links TRBV5-1 to TRBJ2-7, with 8 bases lining up with TRBD2. The CDR3 loop spans 14 amino acids. The V segment lost 4 bases and the J segment 6 bases; nucleotides outside the gene matches: 9. Germline CDR1 SGHRS, CDR2 YFSETQ. CDR3 residues: CASSPTSASSEQYF. The CDR3 DNA sequence: TGCGCCAGCAGCCCGACTAGCGCGTCAAGCGAGCAGTACTTC.

The chain joins TRBV27 to TRBJ1-2; D possibly corresponds to TRBD1 (6 bases). V lost 6 bases to trimming and J lost 8 bases, with 16 bases between them. This CDR3 contains 13 residues. The V gene's germline CDR1 is MNHEY and CDR2 SMNVEV (reference sequence). CDR3 sequence (DNA): TGTGCCAGCAGGGGCAGGGGCCTCGGGGGCTACACCTTC. It specifies CASRGRGLGGYTF.

The chain is built from TRBV2 and TRBJ2-5; 10 nucleotides agree with TRBD2. The CDR3 is 17 residues long. Losses at the gene ends were 4 bases for V and 4 bases for J; bases not matched to a gene: 12. Germline lookup yields CDR1 SNHLY and CDR2 FYNNEI. CDR3 region: CASSGSPASGSLETQYF. DNA of the CDR3: TGTGCCAGCAGTGGGAGTCCTGCTAGCGGGAGTCTAGAGACCCAGTACTTC.

This clone was counted only a few times. The genes are TRBV9 and TRBJ1-5, with 10 positions matching TRBD1. The J segment lost 1 base and the V segment lost 10 bases, leaving 5 bases of the junction unmatched. The germline CDR1 and CDR2 sequences are SGDLS and YYNGEE. The CDR3 has 14 amino acids. The CDR3 loop is CASGGQGSNQPQHF. The CDR3 DNA is TGTGCCTCCGGGGGACAGGGGAGCAATCAGCCCCAGCATTTT.

The V gene is TRBV6-5, the J gene TRBJ1-6; D is unclear. Germline CDR1 is MNHEY and CDR2 is SVGAGI. The CDR3 has 15 amino acids. Trimming removed 6 bases at V and 6 bases at J, with 15 bases between. The CDR3 nucleotides are TGTGCCAGCAGGGCGCTCGGGCTCCGTAATTCACCCCTCCACTTT. This gives the protein CASRALGLRNSPLHF.

The J gene is TRBJ2-7, the V gene TRBV6-1, with TRBD2 matching over 10 bases. Germline CDR1 reads MNHNS; CDR2 reads SASEGT. This CDR3 spans 13 amino acids. V shed 10 bases, J shed 5 bases, and the junction held 8 bases outside the gene matches. The CDR3: CAIKAGGPNEQYF. Written as DNA, the CDR3 is TGTGCCATCAAAGCGGGAGGGCCGAACGAGCAGTACTTC.

This clone was counted a single time. The chain is built from TRBV4-1 and TRBJ2-2; D tentatively fits TRBD1 or TRBD2 (7 bases each). V lost 1 base, J lost 6 bases, and 18 bases lay in between. There are 17 residues in the CDR3. Germline-derived CDR1 and CDR2 are MGHRA and YSYEKL. CDR3 sequence (DNA): TGCGCCAGCAGCCAAGCCGGAAACAGGGGAGGGCCCGGGGAGCTGTTTTTT. Protein product: CASSQAGNRGGPGELFF.

The chain recombines TRBV27 with TRBJ2-1, with 12 bases aligning to TRBD2. Germline CDR1 and CDR2: MNHEY and SMNVEV (reference sequence). J was trimmed by 6 bases and V by 5 bases; bases with no gene match: 17. The CDR3 length is 19 residues. In DNA form, the CDR3 reads TGTGCCAGCAGTATCCGGACTAGCGGGAAAACCGTGAGAATCAATGAGCAGTTCTTC. This gives the protein CASSIRTSGKTVRINEQFF.

The chain uses TRBV28 and TRBJ2-5, with a weak D call TRBD2 (6 bases). The V and J ends lost 3 bases and 4 bases respectively, with 15 bases between them. The CDR3 loop spans 15 amino acids. The germline V gene encodes CDR1 MDHEN and CDR2 SYDVKM. CDR3 in DNA: TGTGCCAGCAGTTTGACATCCCCGGAGGGAGAGACCCAGTACTTC. It specifies CASSLTSPEGETQYF.

This clone was observed a single time. The rearrangement links TRBV2 to TRBJ2-7, with D perhaps TRBD1 or TRBD2 (5 bases each). V gave up 6 bases and J gave up 9 bases, with 15 bases separating them. This CDR3 contains 12 residues. Germline CDR1 is SNHLY and CDR2 is FYNNEI. CDR3 in amino acids: CASRGDIFGQYF. In nucleotides, the CDR3 is TGTGCCAGCAGGGGGGATATCTTTGGGCAGTACTTC.

This chain links TRBV4-2 with TRBJ2-7; D gene unclear. CDR1 and CDR2 (germline): LGHNA, YNFKEQ. The CDR3 has 15 amino acids. V lost 0 bases, J lost 5 bases, and 14 bases lay in between. This chain's CDR3 is CASSQDRVVRNEQYF. CDR3 in DNA: TGTGCCAGCAGCCAAGATCGCGTTGTGAGGAACGAGCAGTACTTC.